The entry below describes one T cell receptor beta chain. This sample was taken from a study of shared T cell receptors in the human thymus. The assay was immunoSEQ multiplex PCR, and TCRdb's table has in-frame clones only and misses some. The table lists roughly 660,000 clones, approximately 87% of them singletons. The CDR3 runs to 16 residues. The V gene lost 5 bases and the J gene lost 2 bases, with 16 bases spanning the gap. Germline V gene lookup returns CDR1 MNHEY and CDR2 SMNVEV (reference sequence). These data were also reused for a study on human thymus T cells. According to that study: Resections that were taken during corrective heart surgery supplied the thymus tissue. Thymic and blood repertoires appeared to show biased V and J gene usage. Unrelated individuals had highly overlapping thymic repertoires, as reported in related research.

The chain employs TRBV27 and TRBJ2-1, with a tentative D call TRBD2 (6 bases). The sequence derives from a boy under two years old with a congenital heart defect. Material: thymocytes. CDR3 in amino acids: CASSRISGRPYNEQFF. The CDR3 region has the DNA TGTGCCAGCAGTAGAATTAGCGGCCGCCCCTACAATGAGCAGTTCTTC.